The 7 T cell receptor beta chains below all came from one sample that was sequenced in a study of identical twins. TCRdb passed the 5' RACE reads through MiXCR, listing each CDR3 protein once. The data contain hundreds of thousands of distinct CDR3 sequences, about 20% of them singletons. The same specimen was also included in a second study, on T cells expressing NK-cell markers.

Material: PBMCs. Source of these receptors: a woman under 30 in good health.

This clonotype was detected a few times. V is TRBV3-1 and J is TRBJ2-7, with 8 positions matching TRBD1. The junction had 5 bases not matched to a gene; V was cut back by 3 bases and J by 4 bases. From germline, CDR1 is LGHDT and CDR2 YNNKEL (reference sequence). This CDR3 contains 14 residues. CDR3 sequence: CASSHQGAVYEQYF. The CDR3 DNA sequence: TGTGCCAGCAGCCACCAGGGGGCAGTTTACGAGCAGTACTTC.

The CDR3 sequence is CSVMNLQETQYF. In nucleotides, the CDR3 is TGCAGCGTTATGAACCTCCAAGAGACCCAGTACTTC. The rearrangement joins TRBV29-1 to TRBJ2-5; no clear D. Germline assignment: CDR1 SQVTM and CDR2 ANQGSEA. This CDR3 has 12 amino acids. Trimming cost V 5 bases and J 1 base, with 8 bases left between them.

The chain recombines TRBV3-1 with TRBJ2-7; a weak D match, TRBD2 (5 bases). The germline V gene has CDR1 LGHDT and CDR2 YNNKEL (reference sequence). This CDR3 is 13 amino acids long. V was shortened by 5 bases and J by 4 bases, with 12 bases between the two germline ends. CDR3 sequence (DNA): TGTGCCAGCAGCTACCTCGGGGATTACGAGCAGTACTTC. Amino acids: CASSYLGDYEQYF.

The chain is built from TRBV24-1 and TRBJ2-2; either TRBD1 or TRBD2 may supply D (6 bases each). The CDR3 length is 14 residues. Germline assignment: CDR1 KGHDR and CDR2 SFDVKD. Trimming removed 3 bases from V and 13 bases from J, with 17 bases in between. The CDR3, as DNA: TGTGCCACCAGTGATACCGGGGGCTCCGCGGGGCTGTTTTTT. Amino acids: CATSDTGGSAGLFF.

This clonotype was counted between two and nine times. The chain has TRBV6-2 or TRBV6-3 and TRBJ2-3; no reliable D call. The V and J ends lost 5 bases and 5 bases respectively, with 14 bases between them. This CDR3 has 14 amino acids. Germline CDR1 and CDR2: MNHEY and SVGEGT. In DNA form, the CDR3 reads TGTGCCAGCAGTACAACGAGGCAAAAAGATACGCAGTATTTT. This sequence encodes CASSTTRQKDTQYF.

The CDR3 is CASSLGSSENNSPLHF. CDR3 nucleotide sequence: TGCGCCAGCAGCTTGGGCTCCTCGGAAAATAATTCACCCCTCCACTTT. This rearrangement joins TRBV5-1 to TRBJ1-6; no clear D gene. V was clipped by 0 bases and J by 5 bases, with 12 bases between them. Germline V gives CDR1 SGHRS, CDR2 YFSETQ. The CDR3 has 16 amino acids.

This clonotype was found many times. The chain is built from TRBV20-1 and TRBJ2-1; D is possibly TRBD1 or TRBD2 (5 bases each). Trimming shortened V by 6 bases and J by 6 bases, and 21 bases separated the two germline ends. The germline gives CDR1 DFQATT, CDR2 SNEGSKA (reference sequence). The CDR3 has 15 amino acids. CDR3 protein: CSARTSGTPANEQFF. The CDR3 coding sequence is TGCAGTGCCCGAACCTCCGGGACCCCAGCCAATGAGCAGTTCTTC.